This TCR beta chain comes out of a study of blood T cell repertoires in COVID-19. Across the whole study: T cells, B-cell-depleted T cells, or PBMCs provided the cDNA or gDNA that served as material.

This clone showed up just once. Clones were read by immunoSEQ multiplex PCR, and TCRdb kept only the in-frame ones, dropping some. The sample contains under 150,000 clones, around 80% of which appear only once. Germline lookup yields CDR1 SEHNR and CDR2 FQNEAQ (reference sequence). The CDR3 is made up of 14 amino acids. J was trimmed by 2 bases and V by 4 bases; bases with no gene match: 3. The chain recombines TRBV7-9 with TRBJ2-7; TRBD1 matches 9 bases. The sample consisted of peripheral blood. The receptor's source is a man aged 60 to 75 with acute or convalescent COVID-19. The DNA of the CDR3 is TGTGCCAGCAGCTGGGGACAGGGTGCCTACGAGCAGTACTTC. Amino acid sequence: CASSWGQGAYEQYF.